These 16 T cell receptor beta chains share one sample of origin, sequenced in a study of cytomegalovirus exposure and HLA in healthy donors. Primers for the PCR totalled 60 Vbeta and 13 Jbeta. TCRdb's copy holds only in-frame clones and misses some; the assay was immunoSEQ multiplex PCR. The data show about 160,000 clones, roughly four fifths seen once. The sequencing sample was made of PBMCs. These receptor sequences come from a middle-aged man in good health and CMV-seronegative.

CDR3 DNA: TGTGCCAGCAGTTACGGTTCTAGTCAGCGGGGTACGCAGTATTTT. The encoded protein is CASSYGSSQRGTQYF. This chain uses TRBV6-6 with TRBJ2-3; 7 nucleotides line up with TRBD2. V lost 2 bases and J lost 8; bases outside the gene matches: 10. This CDR3 spans 15 amino acids. Germline CDR1 is MNHNY and CDR2 is SVGAGI (reference sequence).

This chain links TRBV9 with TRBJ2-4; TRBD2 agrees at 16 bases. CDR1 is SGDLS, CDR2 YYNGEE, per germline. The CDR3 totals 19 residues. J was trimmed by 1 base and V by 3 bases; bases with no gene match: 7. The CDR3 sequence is CASSASGTSGGAAKNIQYF. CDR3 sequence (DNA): TGTGCCAGCAGCGCCTCCGGGACTAGCGGGGGGGCGGCCAAAAACATTCAGTACTTC.

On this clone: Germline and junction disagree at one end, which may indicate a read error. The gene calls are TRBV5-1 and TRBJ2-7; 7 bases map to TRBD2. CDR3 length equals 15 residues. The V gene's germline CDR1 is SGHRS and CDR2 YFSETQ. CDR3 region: CASSHIVGGDYAQYF. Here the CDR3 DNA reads TGCGCCAGCAGTCACATTGTGGGAGGGGACTACGCGCAGTACTTC. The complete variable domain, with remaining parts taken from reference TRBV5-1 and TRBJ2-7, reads KAGVTQTPRYLIKTRGQQVTLSCSPISGHRSVSWYQQTPGQGLQFLFEYFSETQRNKGNFPGRFSGRQFSNSRSEMNVSTLELGDSALYLCASSHIVGGDYAQYFGPGTRLTVT.

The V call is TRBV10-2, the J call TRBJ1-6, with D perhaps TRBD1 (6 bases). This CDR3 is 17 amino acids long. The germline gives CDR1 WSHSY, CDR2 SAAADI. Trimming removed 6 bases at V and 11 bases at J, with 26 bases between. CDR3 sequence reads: CASSTRTQGILRTPLHF. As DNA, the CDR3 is TGCGCCAGCAGCACCCGAACCCAGGGGATTTTGAGGACACCCCTCCACTTT.

DNA of the CDR3: TGTGCCAGCAGCCAAGATACAGGCAGGGGGTTCCCCACAGATACGCAGTATTTT. Its protein is CASSQDTGRGFPTDTQYF. The chain combines TRBV14 with TRBJ2-3; 7 bases are a match to TRBD1. The CDR3 totals 18 residues. Losses at the gene ends were 0 bases for V and 2 bases for J; bases not matched to a gene: 11. Germline CDR1 reads SGHDN; CDR2 reads FVKESK.

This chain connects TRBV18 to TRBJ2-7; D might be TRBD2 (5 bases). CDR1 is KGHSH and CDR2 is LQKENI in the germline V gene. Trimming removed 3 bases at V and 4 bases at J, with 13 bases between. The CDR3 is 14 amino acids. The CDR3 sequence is CASSPSGNLYEQYF. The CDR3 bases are TGTGCCAGCTCACCTTCCGGGAACCTTTACGAGCAGTACTTC.

The CDR3 sequence: CAWNRETGELFF. Written as DNA, the CDR3 is TGTGCCTGGAACAGGGAAACCGGGGAGCTGTTTTTT. The V call is TRBV30, the J call TRBJ2-2, with D maybe TRBD1 (6 bases). The CDR3 consists of 12 residues. The V gene lost 4 bases and the J gene lost 5 bases, with 8 bases spanning the gap. Germline-derived CDR1 and CDR2 are GTSNPN and SVGIG (reference sequence).

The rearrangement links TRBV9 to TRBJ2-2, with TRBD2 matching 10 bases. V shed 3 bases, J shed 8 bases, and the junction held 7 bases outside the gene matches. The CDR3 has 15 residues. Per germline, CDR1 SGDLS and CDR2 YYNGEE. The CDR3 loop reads CASSGGGLASGELFF. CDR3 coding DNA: TGTGCCAGCAGCGGGGGGGGACTAGCGTCTGGGGAGCTGTTTTTT.

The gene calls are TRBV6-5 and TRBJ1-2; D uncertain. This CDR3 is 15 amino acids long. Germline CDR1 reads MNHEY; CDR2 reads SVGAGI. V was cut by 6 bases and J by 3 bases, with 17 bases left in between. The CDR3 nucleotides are TGTGCCAGCAGGGATACGACGGAGGACGACTATGGCTACACCTTC. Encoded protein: CASRDTTEDDYGYTF.

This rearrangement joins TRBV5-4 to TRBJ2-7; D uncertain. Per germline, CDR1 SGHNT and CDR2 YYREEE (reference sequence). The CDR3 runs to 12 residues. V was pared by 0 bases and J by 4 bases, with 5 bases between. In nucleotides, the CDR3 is TGTGCCAGCAGCTTGGGGGCTTACGAGCAGTACTTC. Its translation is CASSLGAYEQYF.

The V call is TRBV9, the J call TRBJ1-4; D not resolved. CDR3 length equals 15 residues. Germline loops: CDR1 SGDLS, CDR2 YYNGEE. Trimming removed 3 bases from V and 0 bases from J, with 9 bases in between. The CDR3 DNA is TGTGCCAGCAGCGCGACATTCGCAACTAATGAAAAACTGTTTTTT. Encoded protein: CASSATFATNEKLFF.

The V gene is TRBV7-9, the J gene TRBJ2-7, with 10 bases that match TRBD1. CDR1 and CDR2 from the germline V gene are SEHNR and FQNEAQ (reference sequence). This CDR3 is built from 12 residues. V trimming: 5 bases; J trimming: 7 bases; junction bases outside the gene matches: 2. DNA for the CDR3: TGTGCCAGCAGCGGGACAGGGGAAGAGCAGTACTTC. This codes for CASSGTGEEQYF.

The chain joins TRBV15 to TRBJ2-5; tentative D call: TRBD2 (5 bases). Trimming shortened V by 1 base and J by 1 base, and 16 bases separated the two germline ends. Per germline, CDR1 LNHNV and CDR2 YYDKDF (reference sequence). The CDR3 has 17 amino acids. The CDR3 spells CATSRGFRPGSQETQYF. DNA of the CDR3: TGTGCCACCAGCAGAGGATTCCGACCGGGGTCCCAAGAGACCCAGTACTTC.

In DNA, the CDR3 is TGCGCCAGCAGCGTCGGGACAGCCAACTATGGCTACACCTTC. Translation gives CASSVGTANYGYTF. The chain uses TRBV5-1 and TRBJ1-2, with 7 bases aligning to TRBD1. The CDR3 covers 14 residues. V dropped 4 bases and J dropped 2; count of bases not matched to a gene: 5. CDR1 and CDR2 (germline): SGHRS, YFSETQ.

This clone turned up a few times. The CDR3 nucleotides are TGTGCCAGCAGCACGCACGGACAGGGGGACCTATTGGATGGCTACACCTTC. Residues: CASSTHGQGDLLDGYTF. The V gene is TRBV9, the J gene TRBJ1-2; 10 nucleotides match TRBD1. Germline assignment: CDR1 SGDLS and CDR2 YYNGEE. This CDR3 has 17 amino acids. With 4 bases clipped from V and 6 bases from J, the junction kept 15 bases outside the gene matches.

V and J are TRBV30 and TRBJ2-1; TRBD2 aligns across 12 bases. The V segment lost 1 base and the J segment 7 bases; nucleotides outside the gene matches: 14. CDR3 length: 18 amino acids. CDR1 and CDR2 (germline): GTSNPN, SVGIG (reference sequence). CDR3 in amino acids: CAWSDKLAGGTHNNEQFF. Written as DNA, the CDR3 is TGTGCCTGGAGTGATAAACTAGCGGGGGGTACGCACAATAATGAGCAGTTCTTC.